Listed below are T cell receptor beta chains from one sample, sequenced in a study of T cells in tuberculosis. Here immunoSEQ multiplex PCR was the method, and the copy in TCRdb shows in-frame clones only, minus some. The sample lists approximately 40,000 clones, approximately 93% occurring once. The sample consisted of PBMCs, taken at tuberculosis diagnosis. These receptors originate from an adult with tuberculosis. CDR3s include the opening cysteine and the closing phenylalanine or tryptophan. D genes are given only for firm matches. Rows give clone size only sometimes, using once, few, many, or a class for an expanded clone.

v_call,j_call,d_call,clone_size,cdr3_nt,cdr3_aa
TRBV6-5,TRBJ2-1,TRBD1,.,TGTGCCAGCAGTTTAACAGGGGGCTCCTACAATGAGCAGTTCTTC,CASSLTGGSYNEQFF
TRBV19,TRBJ2-1,.,.,TGTGCCAGTAGTATAGATCCAGGGGCTTTAGTCTCCTACAATGAGCAGTTCTTC,CASSIDPGALVSYNEQFF
TRBV7-7,TRBJ2-5,.,.,TGTGCCAGCAGCTTCTCCGGGACTGAAGAGACCCAGTACTTC,CASSFSGTEETQYF
TRBV7-8,TRBJ1-1,.,.,TGTGCCAGCAGCTTAGCGGCCAGTACCAAATCGGCTTTCTTT,CASSLAASTKSAFF
TRBV11-2,TRBJ1-2,TRBD1,.,TGTGCCAGCAGACCCGAACCCCGGGACAGGGAATATGGCTACACCTTC,CASRPEPRDREYGYTF
TRBV6-4,TRBJ2-6,TRBD1,.,TGTGCCAGCAGTGACGAGGCAGGGGGCAGCGGCTCCTCTGGGGCCAACGTCCTGACTTTC,CASSDEAGGSGSSGANVLTF
TRBV7-2,TRBJ1-5,.,.,TGTGCCAGCAGCTTAGATGGGCAGAACCATCAGCCCCAGCATTTT,CASSLDGQNHQPQHF
TRBV7-2,TRBJ2-7,.,.,TGTGCCAGTAAATTCTCAGGGTCCAGCCACGAGCAGTACTTC,CASKFSGSSHEQYF
TRBV5-6,TRBJ1-2,.,.,TGTGCCAGCAGCTTGAGCCGCTGGGGGGATGATGGCTACACCTTC,CASSLSRWGDDGYTF
TRBV5-5,TRBJ1-2,.,.,TGTGCCAGCAGCTTAGAAGCATCCTATGGCTACACCTTC,CASSLEASYGYTF
TRBV7-7,TRBJ2-1,.,once,TGTGCCAGCAGCTCTTTCCCTAAATTCTCCTACAATGAGCAGTTCTTC,CASSSFPKFSYNEQFF
TRBV18,TRBJ1-3,TRBD1,.,TGTGCCAGCTCACCAGTCCCGGGACAGATTCCTTCTGGAAACACCATATATTTT,CASSPVPGQIPSGNTIYF
TRBV4-1,TRBJ1-1,.,once,TGCGCCAGCAGCCAAGCTGCATGGACTTATGTTGAAGCTTTCTTT,CASSQAAWTYVEAFF
TRBV4-3,TRBJ1-1,TRBD1,.,TGCGCCAGCAGCCAAGATCTTCCGGTGGGACAGGGGGCGCCTCTGGTTAACACTGAAGCTTTCTTT,CASSQDLPVGQGAPLVNTEAFF
TRBV5-1,TRBJ2-3,TRBD1,.,TGCGCCAGCAGCTTCATGCGTCGACCGGGACAGTTGACATATACGCAGTATTTT,CASSFMRRPGQLTYTQYF
TRBV30,TRBJ1-1,.,once,TGTGCCTGGAGCACAGGGCGGTGGAACACTGAAGCTTTCTTT,CAWSTGRWNTEAFF
TRBV6-5,TRBJ2-5,.,.,TGTGCCAGCAGTTACACCCGGGAGACCCAGTACTTC,CASSYTRETQYF
TRBV5-6,TRBJ1-1,.,.,TGTGCCAGCAGCTTTGACAGAAACACTGAAGCTTTCTTT,CASSFDRNTEAFF
TRBV5-6,TRBJ2-7,.,.,TGTGCCAGCAGCTTGGTTCCAGGGGGGGAGCAGTACTTC,CASSLVPGGEQYF
TRBV7-7,TRBJ2-2,TRBD1,.,TGTGCCAGCAGCTTCCGGACAGGGAACACCGGGGAGCTGTTTTTT,CASSFRTGNTGELFF
TRBV5-6,TRBJ1-6,TRBD1,.,TGTGCCGGCCTAATTGGGACAGAAAACTCACCCCTCCACTTT,CAGLIGTENSPLHF
TRBV28,TRBJ2-3,.,.,TGTGCCAGCAGTTCCTCTGGAGGGGTAGTGACAGATACGCAGTATTTT,CASSSSGGVVTDTQYF
TRBV30,TRBJ2-7,.,.,TGTGCCTGGGGACAGTCCTACGAGCAGTACTTC,CAWGQSYEQYF
TRBV6-6,TRBJ2-7,TRBD1,.,TGTGCCAGCAGTCCGGGACAGGATCTATCCTACGAGCAGTACTTC,CASSPGQDLSYEQYF
TRBV6-5,TRBJ2-1,.,.,TGTGCCAGCAGTCAGGGACACACATCCAATGAGCAGTTCTTC,CASSQGHTSNEQFF
TRBV4-1,TRBJ2-7,.,.,TGCGTCAGCAGCCAAGGTTTGAGGTCGGGAGAGCAGTACTTC,CVSSQGLRSGEQYF
TRBV7-2,TRBJ1-2,TRBD1,few,TGTGCCAGCAGCCCAGGGACAGGAGACTATGGCTACACCTTC,CASSPGTGDYGYTF
TRBV5-4,TRBJ1-1,.,.,TGTGCCAGCAGCCCCGGAGGACCTTTGAACACTGAAGCTTTCTTT,CASSPGGPLNTEAFF
TRBV9,TRBJ1-2,TRBD1,.,TGTGCCAGCAGCGGACGGGACAGGGGGTTGGTATATGGCTACACCTTC,CASSGRDRGLVYGYTF
TRBV6-6,TRBJ2-7,TRBD1,.,TGTGCCAGCAGTTCGTCGACAGGGGGCTTCTACGAGCAGTACTTC,CASSSSTGGFYEQYF
TRBV9,TRBJ2-6,TRBD1,.,TGTGCCAGCAGCCCCAAGGACAGGGTTCAGGGGACCTCTGGGGCCAACGTCCTGACTTTC,CASSPKDRVQGTSGANVLTF
TRBV18,TRBJ2-2,.,.,TGTGCCAGCTCACCATCAGGGGTCACCGGGGAGCTGTTTTTT,CASSPSGVTGELFF
TRBV18,TRBJ1-1,TRBD1,.,TGTGCCAGCTCACCACGGACAGGGCCCACTGAAGCTTTCTTT,CASSPRTGPTEAFF
TRBV19,TRBJ2-7,.,.,TGTGCCAGTAGGCTGGACAGAAGCTACGAGCAGTACTTC,CASRLDRSYEQYF
TRBV7-3,TRBJ2-7,TRBD1,.,TGTGCCAGCAGCCCGGACAGGGGTTCCTACGAGCAGTACTTC,CASSPDRGSYEQYF